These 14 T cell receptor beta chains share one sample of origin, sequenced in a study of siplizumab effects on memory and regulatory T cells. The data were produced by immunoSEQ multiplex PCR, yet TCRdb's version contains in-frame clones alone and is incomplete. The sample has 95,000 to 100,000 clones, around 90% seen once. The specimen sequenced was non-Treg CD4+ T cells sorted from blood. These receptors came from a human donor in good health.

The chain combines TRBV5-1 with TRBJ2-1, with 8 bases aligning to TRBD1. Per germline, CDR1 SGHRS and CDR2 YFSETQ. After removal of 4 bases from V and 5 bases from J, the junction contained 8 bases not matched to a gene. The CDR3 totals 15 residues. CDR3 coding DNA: TGCGCCAGCAGCCGTCGGACAGGGTGGAACAATGAGCAGTTCTTC. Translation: CASSRRTGWNNEQFF.

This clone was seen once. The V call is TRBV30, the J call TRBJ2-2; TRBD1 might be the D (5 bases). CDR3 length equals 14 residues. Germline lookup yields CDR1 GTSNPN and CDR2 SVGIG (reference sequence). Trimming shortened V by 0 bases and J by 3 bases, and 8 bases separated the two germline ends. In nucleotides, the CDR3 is TGTGCCTGGAGTGTTAACAGGCACACCGGGGAGCTGTTTTTT. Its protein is CAWSVNRHTGELFF.

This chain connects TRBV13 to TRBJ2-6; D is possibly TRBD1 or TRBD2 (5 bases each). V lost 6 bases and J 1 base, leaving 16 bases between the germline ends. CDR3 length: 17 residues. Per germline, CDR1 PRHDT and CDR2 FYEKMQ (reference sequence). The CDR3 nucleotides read TGTGCCAGCAGGCAGATACAGAGGGGTTCTGGGGCCAACGTCCTGACTTTC. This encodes CASRQIQRGSGANVLTF.

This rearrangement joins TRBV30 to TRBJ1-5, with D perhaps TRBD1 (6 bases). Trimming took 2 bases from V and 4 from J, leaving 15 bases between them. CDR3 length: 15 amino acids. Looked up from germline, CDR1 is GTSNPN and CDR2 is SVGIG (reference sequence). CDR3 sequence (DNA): TGTGCCTGGAGTAGGGGGGGCGGGGCGAATCAGCCCCAGCATTTT. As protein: CAWSRGGGANQPQHF.

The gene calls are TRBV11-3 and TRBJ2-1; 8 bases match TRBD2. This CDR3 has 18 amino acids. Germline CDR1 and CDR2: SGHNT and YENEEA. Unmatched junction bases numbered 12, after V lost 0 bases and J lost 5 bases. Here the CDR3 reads CASSLDRGGGLLHNEQFF. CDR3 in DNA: TGTGCCAGCAGCTTAGATCGGGGGGGAGGGCTCTTGCACAATGAGCAGTTCTTC.

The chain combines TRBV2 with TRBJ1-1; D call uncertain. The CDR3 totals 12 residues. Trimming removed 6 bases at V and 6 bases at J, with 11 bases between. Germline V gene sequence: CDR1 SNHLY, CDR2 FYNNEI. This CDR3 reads CASRGPGPEAFF. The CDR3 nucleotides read TGTGCCAGCAGAGGCCCCGGCCCTGAAGCTTTCTTT.

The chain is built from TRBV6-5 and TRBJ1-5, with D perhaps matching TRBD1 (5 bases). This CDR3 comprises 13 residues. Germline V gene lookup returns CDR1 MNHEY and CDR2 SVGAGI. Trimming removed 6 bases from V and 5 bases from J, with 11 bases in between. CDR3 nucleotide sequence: TGTGCCAGCAGCCTCAGGGTGCATCAGCCCCAGCATTTT. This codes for CASSLRVHQPQHF.

DNA of the CDR3: TGTGCCAGCTCTAAGGGGCGGATGGAGACCCAGTACTTC. Translation gives CASSKGRMETQYF. The V gene is TRBV18, the J gene TRBJ2-5; possibly TRBD1 for D (5 bases). Looked up from germline, CDR1 is KGHSH and CDR2 is LQKENI. V gave up 6 bases and J gave up 5 bases, with 13 bases separating them. The CDR3 covers 13 residues.

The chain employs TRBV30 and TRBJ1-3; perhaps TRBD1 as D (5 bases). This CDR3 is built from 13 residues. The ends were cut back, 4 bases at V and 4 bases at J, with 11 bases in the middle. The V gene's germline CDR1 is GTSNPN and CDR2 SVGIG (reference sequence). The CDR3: CAWMGGFGNTIYF. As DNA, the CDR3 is TGTGCCTGGATGGGGGGGTTCGGAAACACCATATATTTT.

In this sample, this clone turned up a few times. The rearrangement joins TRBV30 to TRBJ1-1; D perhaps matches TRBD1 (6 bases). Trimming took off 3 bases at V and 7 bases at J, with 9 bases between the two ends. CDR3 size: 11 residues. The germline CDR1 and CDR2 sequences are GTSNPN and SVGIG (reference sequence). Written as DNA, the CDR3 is TGTGCCTGGAGAGACAGGCTTGAAGCTTTCTTT. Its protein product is CAWRDRLEAFF.

The CDR3 is CASSLGLARTDTQYF. The CDR3 DNA sequence: TGTGCCAGCAGCTTAGGCCTAGCGCGCACAGATACGCAGTATTTT. V is TRBV7-2 and J is TRBJ2-3; D possibly corresponds to TRBD2 (6 bases). CDR3 length: 15 amino acids. Germline V gives CDR1 SGHTA, CDR2 FQGNSA. Trimming cost V 1 base and J 1 base, with 9 bases left between them.

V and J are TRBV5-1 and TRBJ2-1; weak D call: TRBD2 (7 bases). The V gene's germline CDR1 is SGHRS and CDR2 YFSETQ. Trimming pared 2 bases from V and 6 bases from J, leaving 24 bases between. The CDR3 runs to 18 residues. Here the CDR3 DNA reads TGCGCCAGCAGCTTACACCCGCAGACTAGCCAAGGGGGCAATGAGCAGTTCTTC. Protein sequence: CASSLHPQTSQGGNEQFF.

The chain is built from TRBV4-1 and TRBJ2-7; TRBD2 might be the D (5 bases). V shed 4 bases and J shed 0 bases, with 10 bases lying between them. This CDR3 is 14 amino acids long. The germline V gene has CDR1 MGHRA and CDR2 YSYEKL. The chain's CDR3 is CASSPDFLSYEQYF. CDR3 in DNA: TGCGCCAGCAGCCCGGACTTCCTCTCCTACGAGCAGTACTTC.

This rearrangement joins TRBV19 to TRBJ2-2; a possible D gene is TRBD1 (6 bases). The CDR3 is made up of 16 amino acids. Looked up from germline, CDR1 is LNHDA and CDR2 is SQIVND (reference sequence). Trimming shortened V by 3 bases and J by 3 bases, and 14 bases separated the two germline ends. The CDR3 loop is CASSIQGGAHTGELFF. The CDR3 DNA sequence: TGTGCCAGTAGTATTCAAGGGGGTGCGCACACCGGGGAGCTGTTTTTT.